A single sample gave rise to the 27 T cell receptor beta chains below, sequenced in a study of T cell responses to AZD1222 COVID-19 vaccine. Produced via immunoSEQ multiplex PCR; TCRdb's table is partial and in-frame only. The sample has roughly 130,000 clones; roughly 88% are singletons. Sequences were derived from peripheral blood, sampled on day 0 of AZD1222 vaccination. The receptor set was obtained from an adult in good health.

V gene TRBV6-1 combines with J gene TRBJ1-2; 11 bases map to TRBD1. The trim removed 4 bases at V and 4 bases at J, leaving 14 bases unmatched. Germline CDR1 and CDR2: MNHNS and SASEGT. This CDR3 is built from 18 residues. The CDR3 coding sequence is TGTGCCAGCAGTGGTCCCCGGGACAGGGGGTTCCTGGTCTATGGCTACACCTTC. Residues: CASSGPRDRGFLVYGYTF.

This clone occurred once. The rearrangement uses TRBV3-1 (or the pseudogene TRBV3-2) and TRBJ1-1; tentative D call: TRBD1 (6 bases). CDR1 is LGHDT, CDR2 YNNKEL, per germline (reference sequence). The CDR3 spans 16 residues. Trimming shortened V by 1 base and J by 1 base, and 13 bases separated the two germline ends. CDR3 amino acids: CASSQGRWTANTEAFF. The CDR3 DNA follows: TGTGCCAGCAGCCAAGGTAGGTGGACAGCGAACACTGAAGCTTTCTTT.

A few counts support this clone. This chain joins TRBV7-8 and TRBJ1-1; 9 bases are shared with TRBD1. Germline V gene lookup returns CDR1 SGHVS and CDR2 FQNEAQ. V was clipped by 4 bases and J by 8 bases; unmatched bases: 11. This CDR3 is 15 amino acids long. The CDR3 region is CASSSTGTGRSEAFF. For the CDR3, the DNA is TGTGCCAGCAGCTCGACCGGGACAGGGAGATCAGAAGCTTTCTTT.

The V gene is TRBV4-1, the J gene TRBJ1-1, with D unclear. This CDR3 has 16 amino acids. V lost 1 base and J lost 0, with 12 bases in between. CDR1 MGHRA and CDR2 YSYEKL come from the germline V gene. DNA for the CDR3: TGCGCCAGCAGCCAAGGACCACCCCTCATGAACACTGAAGCTTTCTTT. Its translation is CASSQGPPLMNTEAFF.

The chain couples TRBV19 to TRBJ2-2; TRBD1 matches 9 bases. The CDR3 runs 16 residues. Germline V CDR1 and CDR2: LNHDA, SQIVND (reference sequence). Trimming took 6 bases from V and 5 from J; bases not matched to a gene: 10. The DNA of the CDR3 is TGTGCCAGTAGCACCCTTACAGGGGGCGCAACCGGGGAGCTGTTTTTT. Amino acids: CASSTLTGGATGELFF.

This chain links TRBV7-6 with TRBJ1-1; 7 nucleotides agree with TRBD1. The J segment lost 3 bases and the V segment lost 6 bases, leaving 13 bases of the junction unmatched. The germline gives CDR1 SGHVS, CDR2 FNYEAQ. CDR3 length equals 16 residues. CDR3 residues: CASSLTVPGQHTEAFF. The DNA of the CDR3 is TGTGCCAGCAGTCTTACGGTACCGGGACAGCACACTGAAGCTTTCTTT.

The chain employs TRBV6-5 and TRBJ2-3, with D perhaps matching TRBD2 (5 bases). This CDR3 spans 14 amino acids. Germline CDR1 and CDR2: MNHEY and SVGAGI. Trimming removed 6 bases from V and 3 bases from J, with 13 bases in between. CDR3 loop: CASRRDLQTDTQYF. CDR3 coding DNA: TGTGCCAGCAGACGGGATTTGCAGACAGATACGCAGTATTTT.

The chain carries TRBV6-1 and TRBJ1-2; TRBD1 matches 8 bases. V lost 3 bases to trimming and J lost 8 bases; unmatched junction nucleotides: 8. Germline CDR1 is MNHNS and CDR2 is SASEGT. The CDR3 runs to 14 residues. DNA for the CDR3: TGTGCCAGCAGTGACCCGGGGACAGGACTGGGCTACACCTTC. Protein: CASSDPGTGLGYTF.

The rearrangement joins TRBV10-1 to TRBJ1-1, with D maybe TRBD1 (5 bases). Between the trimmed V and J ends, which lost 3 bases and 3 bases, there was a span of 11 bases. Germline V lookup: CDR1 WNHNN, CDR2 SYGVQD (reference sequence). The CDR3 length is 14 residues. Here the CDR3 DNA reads TGCGCCAGCAGTGATAGGGGCCCGGACACTGAAGCTTTCTTT. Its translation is CASSDRGPDTEAFF.

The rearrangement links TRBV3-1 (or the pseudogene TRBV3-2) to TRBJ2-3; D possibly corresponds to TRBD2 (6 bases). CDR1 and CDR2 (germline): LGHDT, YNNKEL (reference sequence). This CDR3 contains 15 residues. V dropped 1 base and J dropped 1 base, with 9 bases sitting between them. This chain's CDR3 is CASSQGSGRTDTQYF. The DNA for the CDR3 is TGTGCCAGCAGCCAAGGTAGCGGACGCACAGATACGCAGTATTTT.

The CDR3: CASSPPTSFSPQPQHF. The CDR3 DNA reads TGTGCCAGCAGTCCCCCAACCTCCTTTTCCCCCCAGCCCCAGCATTTT. The chain uses TRBV28 and TRBJ1-5; D not certain. V lost 5 bases and J lost 7, with 21 bases in between. Germline V CDR1 and CDR2: MDHEN, SYDVKM. The CDR3 is 16 amino acids.

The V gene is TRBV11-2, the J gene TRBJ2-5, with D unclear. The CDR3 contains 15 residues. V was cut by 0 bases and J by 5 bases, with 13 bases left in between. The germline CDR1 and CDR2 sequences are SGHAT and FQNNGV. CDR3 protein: CASSLEFLTAETQYF. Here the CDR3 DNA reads TGTGCCAGCAGCTTAGAGTTCCTCACTGCGGAGACCCAGTACTTC.

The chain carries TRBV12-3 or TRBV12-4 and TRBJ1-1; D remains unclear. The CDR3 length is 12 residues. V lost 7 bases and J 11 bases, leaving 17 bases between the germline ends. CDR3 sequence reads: CASTTGGLAAFF. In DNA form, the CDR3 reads TGTGCCAGCACGACCGGCGGTCTTGCGGCTTTCTTT.

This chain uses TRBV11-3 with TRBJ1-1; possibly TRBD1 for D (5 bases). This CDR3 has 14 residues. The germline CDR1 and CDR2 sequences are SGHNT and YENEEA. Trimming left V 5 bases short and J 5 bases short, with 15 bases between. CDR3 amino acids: CASSRTGIVTEAFF. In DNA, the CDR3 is TGTGCCAGCAGCCGAACAGGTATTGTAACTGAAGCTTTCTTT. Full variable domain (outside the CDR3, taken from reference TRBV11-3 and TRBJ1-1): EAGVVQSPRYKIIEKKQPVAFWCNPISGHNTLYWYLQNLGQGPELLIRYENEEAVDDSQLPKDRFSAERLKGVDSTLKIQPAELGDSAVYLCASSRTGIVTEAFFGQGTRLTVV.

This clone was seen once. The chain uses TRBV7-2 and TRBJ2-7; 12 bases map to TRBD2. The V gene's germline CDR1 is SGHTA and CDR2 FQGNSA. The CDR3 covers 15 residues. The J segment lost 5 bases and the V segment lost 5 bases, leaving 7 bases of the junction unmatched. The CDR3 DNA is TGTGCCAGCAGCAACGAACTAGCGGGAGGTAACGAGCAGTACTTC. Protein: CASSNELAGGNEQYF.

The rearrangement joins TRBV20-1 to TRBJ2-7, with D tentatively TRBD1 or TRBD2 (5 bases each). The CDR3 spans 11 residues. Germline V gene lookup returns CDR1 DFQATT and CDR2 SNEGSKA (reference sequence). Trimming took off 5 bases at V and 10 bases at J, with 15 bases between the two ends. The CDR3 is CSAAPGTNQYF. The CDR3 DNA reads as TGCAGTGCTGCCCCCGGGACGAATCAGTACTTC.

The CDR3 sequence: CASSLVGGQGNQPQHF. The CDR3 bases are TGTGCCAGCAGCTTAGTAGGAGGACAGGGAAATCAGCCCCAGCATTTT. The chain combines TRBV7-4 with TRBJ1-5; 8 nucleotides agree with TRBD1. CDR1 SGHVT and CDR2 SQSDAQ come from the germline V gene. The V segment lost 1 base and the J segment 4 bases; nucleotides outside the gene matches: 6. The CDR3 runs 16 residues. Full variable domain (remainder filled in from reference TRBV7-4 and TRBJ1-5): GAGVSQSPRYKVAKRGRDVALRCDSISGHVTLYWYRQTLGQGSEVLTYSQSDAQRDKSGRPSGRFSAERPERSVSTLKIQRTEQGDSAVYLCASSLVGGQGNQPQHFGDGTRLSIL.

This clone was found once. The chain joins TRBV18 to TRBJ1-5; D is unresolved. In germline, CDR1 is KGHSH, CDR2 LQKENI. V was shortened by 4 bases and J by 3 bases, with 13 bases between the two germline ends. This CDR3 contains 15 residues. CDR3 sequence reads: CASSLAGGPNQPQHF. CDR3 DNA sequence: TGTGCCAGCTCACTTGCGGGCGGACCCAATCAGCCCCAGCATTTT.

DNA of the CDR3: TGTGCCAGCAGCCAAATGGGTGGAAACACCATATATTTT. Encoded protein: CASSQMGGNTIYF. The J gene is TRBJ1-3, the V gene TRBV3-1 (or the pseudogene TRBV3-2); D gene unclear. The V and J ends lost 2 bases and 3 bases respectively, with 5 bases between them. There are 13 residues in the CDR3. The germline V gene encodes CDR1 LGHDT and CDR2 YNNKEL (reference sequence).

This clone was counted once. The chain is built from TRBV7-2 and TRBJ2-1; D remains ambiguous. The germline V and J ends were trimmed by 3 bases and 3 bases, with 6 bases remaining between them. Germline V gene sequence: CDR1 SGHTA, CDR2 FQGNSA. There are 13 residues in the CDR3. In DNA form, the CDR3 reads TGTGCCAGCAGCTTCGGGCTCTACAATGAGCAGTTCTTC. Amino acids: CASSFGLYNEQFF.

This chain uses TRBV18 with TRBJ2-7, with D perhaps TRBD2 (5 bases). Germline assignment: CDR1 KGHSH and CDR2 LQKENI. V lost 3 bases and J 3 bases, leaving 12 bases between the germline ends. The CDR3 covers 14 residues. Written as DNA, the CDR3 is TGTGCCAGCTCACCGATGCTAGCTGTCTACGAGCAGTACTTC. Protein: CASSPMLAVYEQYF.

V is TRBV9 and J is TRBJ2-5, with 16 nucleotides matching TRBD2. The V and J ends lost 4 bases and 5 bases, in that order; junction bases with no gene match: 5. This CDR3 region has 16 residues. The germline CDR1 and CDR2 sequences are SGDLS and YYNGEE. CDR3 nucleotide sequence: TGTGCCAGCAGCCCCGGGACTAGCGGGAGGGCCGAGACCCAGTACTTC. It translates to CASSPGTSGRAETQYF.

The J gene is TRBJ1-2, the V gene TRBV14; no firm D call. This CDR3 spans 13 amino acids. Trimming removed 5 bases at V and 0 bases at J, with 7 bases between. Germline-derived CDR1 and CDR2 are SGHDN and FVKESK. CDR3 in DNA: TGTGCCAGCAGCAACCCACCTAACTATGGCTACACCTTC. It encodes CASSNPPNYGYTF.

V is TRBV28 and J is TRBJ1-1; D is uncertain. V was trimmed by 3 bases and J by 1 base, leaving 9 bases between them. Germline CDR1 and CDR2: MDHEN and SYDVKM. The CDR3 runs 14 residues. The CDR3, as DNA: TGTGCCAGCAGTTTTGACCCCGGGAACACTGAAGCTTTCTTT. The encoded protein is CASSFDPGNTEAFF. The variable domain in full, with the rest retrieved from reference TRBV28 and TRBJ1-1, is DVKVTQSSRYLVKRTGEKVFLECVQDMDHENMFWYRQDPGLGLRLIYFSYDVKMKEKGDIPEGYSVSREKKERFSLILESASTNQTSMYLCASSFDPGNTEAFFGQGTRLTVV.

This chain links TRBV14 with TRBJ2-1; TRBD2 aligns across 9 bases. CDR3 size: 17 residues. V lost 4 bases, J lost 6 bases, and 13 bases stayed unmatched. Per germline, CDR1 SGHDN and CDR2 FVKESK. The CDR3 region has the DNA TGTGCCAGCAGCCTTATGGGAGGACTAGCGCTGGGCAATGAGCAGTTCTTC. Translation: CASSLMGGLALGNEQFF.

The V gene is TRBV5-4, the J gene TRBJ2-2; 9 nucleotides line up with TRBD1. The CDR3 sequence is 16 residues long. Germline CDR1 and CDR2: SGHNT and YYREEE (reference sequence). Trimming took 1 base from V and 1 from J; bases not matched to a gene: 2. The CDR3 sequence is CASSLSGQGNTGELFF. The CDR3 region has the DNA TGTGCCAGCAGCTTGTCGGGACAGGGGAACACCGGGGAGCTGTTTTTT.

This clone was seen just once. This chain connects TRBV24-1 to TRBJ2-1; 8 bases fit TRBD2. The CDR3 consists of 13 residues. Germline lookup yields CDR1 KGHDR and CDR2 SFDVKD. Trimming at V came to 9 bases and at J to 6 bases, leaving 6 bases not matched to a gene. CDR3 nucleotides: TGTGCCACCCAGGCTAGCGGGCTCAATGAGCAGTTCTTC. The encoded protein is CATQASGLNEQFF.